The 4 T cell receptor beta chains below come from one sample, sequenced in a study of immune cell composition in non-small cell lung cancer. Here immunoSEQ multiplex PCR was the method, and the copy in TCRdb shows in-frame clones only, minus some. Seen here are around 1,700 clones, roughly 60% observed once, and the top ten hold over 15%. Normal lung sampling was at least 3 cm from the tumour, as distant as possible. Material for sequencing was non-adjacent lung tissue. The receptors come from a human donor with non-small cell lung cancer.

The rearrangement links TRBV28 to TRBJ2-7, with 7 nucleotides matching TRBD1. Germline V gives CDR1 MDHEN, CDR2 SYDVKM. This CDR3 has 15 residues. V shed 2 bases and J 2 bases; nucleotides not matched to a gene: 6. For the CDR3, the DNA is TGTGCCAGCAGTTTAGTTGTGGGACAGACCTACGAGCAGTACTTC. Its translation: CASSLVVGQTYEQYF.

CDR3 DNA sequence: TGCGCCAGCAGCTTGGTAGCGGGAGGGCCGGGCACCGGGGAGCTGTTTTTT. This codes for CASSLVAGGPGTGELFF. The chain combines TRBV5-1 with TRBJ2-2, with TRBD2 identical over 11 bases. Germline assignment: CDR1 SGHRS and CDR2 YFSETQ. The CDR3 has 17 residues. The V and J ends lost 0 bases and 4 bases, in that order; junction bases with no gene match: 5.

The chain has TRBV11-3 and TRBJ2-1; 12 positions match TRBD2. The germline CDR1 and CDR2 sequences are SGHNT and YENEEA. V was pared by 5 bases and J by 8 bases, with 4 bases of the junction left unmatched. The CDR3 covers 14 residues. The CDR3 DNA reads TGTGCCAGCAGCAAGACTAGCGGGAGATATGAGCAGTTCTTC. Translating gives CASSKTSGRYEQFF.

The J gene is TRBJ2-6, the V gene TRBV19; D unclear. Germline lookup yields CDR1 LNHDA and CDR2 SQIVND (reference sequence). The CDR3 has 15 residues. V shed 4 bases and J shed 1 base, with 8 bases lying between them. DNA for the CDR3: TGTGCCAGTAGTACCCGGTATTCTGGGGCCAACGTCCTGACTTTC. Its translation: CASSTRYSGANVLTF.